This T cell receptor (beta chain) comes out of a study of CD4 T cells in relation to SARS-CoV-2 and coronaviruses. Sequencing used immunoSEQ multiplex PCR; TCRdb keeps in-frame clones, though not all of them. This table holds 20,000 to 25,000 clones, around 80% found once. CDR1 is KGHDR, CDR2 SFDVKD, per germline. The trim removed 3 bases at V and 4 bases at J, leaving 4 bases unmatched. This CDR3 region has 14 residues. Of note for this clone: The antigen is unknown.

Unexposed donor CD4+ T cells date from about 2010-2018, before the COVID-19 pandemic. Isolation of CD4+ T cells took place after about 9 days in culture. This TCR derives from a human donor in good health. The V gene is TRBV24-1, the J gene TRBJ1-2; TRBD1 matches at 7 bases. Sequenced sample: CD4+ T cells from PBMCs, cultured in vitro. The DNA for the CDR3 is TGTGCCACCAGTGATACGGGACAGACCTATGGCTACACCTTC. It is translated as CATSDTGQTYGYTF.